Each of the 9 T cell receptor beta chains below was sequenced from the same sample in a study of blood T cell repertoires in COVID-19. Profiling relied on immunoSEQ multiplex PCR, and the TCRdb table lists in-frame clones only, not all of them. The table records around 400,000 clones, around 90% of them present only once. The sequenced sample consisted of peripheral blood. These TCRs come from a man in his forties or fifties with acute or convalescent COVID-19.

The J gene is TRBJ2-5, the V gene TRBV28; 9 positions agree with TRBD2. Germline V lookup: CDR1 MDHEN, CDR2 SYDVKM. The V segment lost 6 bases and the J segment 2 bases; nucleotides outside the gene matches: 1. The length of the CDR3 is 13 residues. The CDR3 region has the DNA TGTGCCAGCAGGCGGGGGGGGCAAGAGACCCAGTACTTC. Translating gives CASRRGGQETQYF.

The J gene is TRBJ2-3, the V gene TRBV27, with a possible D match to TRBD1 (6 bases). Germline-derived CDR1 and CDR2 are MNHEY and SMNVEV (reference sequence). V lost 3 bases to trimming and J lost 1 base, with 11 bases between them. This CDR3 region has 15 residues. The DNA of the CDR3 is TGTGCCAGCAGTTTGGGGACAACCGGCACAGATACGCAGTATTTT. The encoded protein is CASSLGTTGTDTQYF.

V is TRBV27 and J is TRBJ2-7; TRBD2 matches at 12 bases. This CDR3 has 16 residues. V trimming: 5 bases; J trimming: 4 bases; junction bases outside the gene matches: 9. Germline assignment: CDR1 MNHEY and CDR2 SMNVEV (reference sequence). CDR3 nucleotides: TGTGCCAGCAGTCCAATATCTAGCGGGGGGGCTTACGAGCAGTACTTC. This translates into CASSPISSGGAYEQYF.

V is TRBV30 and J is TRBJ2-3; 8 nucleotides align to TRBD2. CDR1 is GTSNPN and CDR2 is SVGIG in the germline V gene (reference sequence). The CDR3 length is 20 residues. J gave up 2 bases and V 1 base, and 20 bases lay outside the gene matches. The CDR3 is CAWSAGRGGRFLRATDTQYF. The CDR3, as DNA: TGTGCCTGGAGTGCCGGACGGGGCGGGAGGTTTCTCAGGGCCACAGATACGCAGTATTTT.

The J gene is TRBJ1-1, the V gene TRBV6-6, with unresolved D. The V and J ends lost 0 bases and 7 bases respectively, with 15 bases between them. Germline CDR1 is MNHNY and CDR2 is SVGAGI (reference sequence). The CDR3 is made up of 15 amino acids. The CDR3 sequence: CASSYSTSYGFEAFF. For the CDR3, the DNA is TGTGCCAGCAGTTACTCGACCTCCTACGGGTTTGAAGCTTTCTTT.

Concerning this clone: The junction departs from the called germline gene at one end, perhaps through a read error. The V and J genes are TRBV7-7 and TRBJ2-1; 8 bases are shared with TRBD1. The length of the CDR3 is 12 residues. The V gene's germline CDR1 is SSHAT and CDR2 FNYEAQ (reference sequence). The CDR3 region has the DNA TGTGCTAGCAGCTCAGGGGGCAGTGAGCAGTTCTTC. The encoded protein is CASSSGGSEQFF.

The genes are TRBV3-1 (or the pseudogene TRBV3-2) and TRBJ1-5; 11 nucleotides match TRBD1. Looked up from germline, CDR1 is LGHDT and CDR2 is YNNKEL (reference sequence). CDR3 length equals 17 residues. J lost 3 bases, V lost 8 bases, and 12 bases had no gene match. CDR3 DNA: TGTGCCAGCCCCTTCACGAGGGGACAGGGGGTCAATCAGCCCCAGCATTTT. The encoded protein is CASPFTRGQGVNQPQHF.

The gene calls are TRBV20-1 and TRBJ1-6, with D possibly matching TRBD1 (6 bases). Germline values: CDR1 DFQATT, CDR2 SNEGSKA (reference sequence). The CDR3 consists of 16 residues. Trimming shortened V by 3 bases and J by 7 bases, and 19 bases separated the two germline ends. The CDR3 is CSASNGRQGLNSPLHF. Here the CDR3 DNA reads TGCAGTGCTAGTAATGGTCGGCAGGGGTTAAATTCACCCCTCCACTTT.

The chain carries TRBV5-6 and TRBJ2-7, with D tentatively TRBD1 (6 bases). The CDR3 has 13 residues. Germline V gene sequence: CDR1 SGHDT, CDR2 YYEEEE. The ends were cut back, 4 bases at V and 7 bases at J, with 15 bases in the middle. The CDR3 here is CASSLAFRGEQYF. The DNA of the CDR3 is TGTGCCAGCAGCCTGGCCTTCAGGGGAGAGCAGTACTTC. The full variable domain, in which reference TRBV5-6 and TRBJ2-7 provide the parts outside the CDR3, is DAGVTQSPTHLIKTRGQQVTLRCSPKSGHDTVSWYQQALGQGPQFIFQYYEEEERQRGNFPDRFSGHQFPNYSSELNVNALLLGDSALYLCASSLAFRGEQYFGPGTRLTVT.